The rows below give T cell receptor beta chains drawn from one sample of a study of cytomegalovirus exposure and HLA in healthy donors. Profiled with immunoSEQ multiplex PCR; TCRdb holds only in-frame clones, not every one. Found here are approximately 120,000 clones, around four fifths of them singletons; the top ten hold roughly 11%. The sequenced sample was PBMCs. These receptors all come from a man aged 25 to 45 in good health and CMV-seropositive. Both conserved end residues are part of each CDR3. Fields, in order: clone size, D gene, V gene, J gene, CDR3 DNA, CDR3 protein. A D gene is named only where the DNA matches it firmly. The size of a clone is reported for some rows only, either as once, few or many, or as a class for expanded clones.

clone_size: NA; d_call: NA; v_call: TRBV6-5; j_call: TRBJ2-3; cdr3_nt: TGTGCCAGCACCCAGGCCCCAGATACGCAGTATTTT; cdr3_aa: CASTQAPDTQYF
clone_size: few; d_call: TRBD2; v_call: TRBV28; j_call: TRBJ2-7; cdr3_nt: TGTGCCACCAGTACCGGGGGACTACAGCAGTACTTC; cdr3_aa: CATSTGGLQQYF
clone_size: few; d_call: NA; v_call: TRBV7-7; j_call: TRBJ2-1; cdr3_nt: TGTGCCAGCAGCTTGGGCCAGCAAGCCAATGAGCAGTTCTTC; cdr3_aa: CASSLGQQANEQFF
clone_size: NA; d_call: TRBD2; v_call: TRBV29-1; j_call: TRBJ2-1; cdr3_nt: TGCAGCGCTAGCCTCATTGCGGGGGATGAGCAGTTCTTC; cdr3_aa: CSASLIAGDEQFF
clone_size: once; d_call: TRBD1; v_call: TRBV7-6; j_call: TRBJ2-3; cdr3_nt: TGTGCCAGCAGCCAACCGGGACAGGGGGCGGTAGATACGCAGTATTTT; cdr3_aa: CASSQPGQGAVDTQYF
clone_size: NA; d_call: NA; v_call: TRBV19; j_call: TRBJ1-1; cdr3_nt: TGTGCCAGTAGTAAGTGGGTCGGAGGCTCTGAAGCTTTCTTT; cdr3_aa: CASSKWVGGSEAFF
clone_size: NA; d_call: TRBD2; v_call: TRBV19; j_call: TRBJ2-2; cdr3_nt: TGTGCCAGTAGACCAACTAGCGGGAGGGCCACCGGGGAGCTGTTTTTT; cdr3_aa: CASRPTSGRATGELFF
clone_size: NA; d_call: TRBD1; v_call: TRBV27; j_call: TRBJ2-7; cdr3_nt: TGTGCCAGCAGTTCCTGGACAGGGGGCTCCTACGAGCAGTACTTC; cdr3_aa: CASSSWTGGSYEQYF
clone_size: NA; d_call: NA; v_call: TRBV5-1; j_call: TRBJ2-5; cdr3_nt: TGCGCCAGCAGCTTCGGGATCACCGAGGTAGAGACCCAGTACTTC; cdr3_aa: CASSFGITEVETQYF
clone_size: NA; d_call: NA; v_call: TRBV13; j_call: TRBJ2-7; cdr3_nt: TGTGCCAGCAGCTCTACTGGACAGACCCTACGGGAGCAGTACTTC; cdr3_aa: CASSSTGQTLREQYF
clone_size: NA; d_call: TRBD1; v_call: TRBV13; j_call: TRBJ2-7; cdr3_nt: TGTGCCAGCAGCTTGGACAGGAGCTCCTACGAGCAGTACTTC; cdr3_aa: CASSLDRSSYEQYF
clone_size: NA; d_call: NA; v_call: TRBV5-6; j_call: TRBJ2-3; cdr3_nt: TGTGCCAGCAGCTTGTACGCCGGGACGGGGGCAGATACGCAGTATTTT; cdr3_aa: CASSLYAGTGADTQYF
clone_size: few; d_call: NA; v_call: TRBV18; j_call: TRBJ1-2; cdr3_nt: TGTGCCAGCTCTCACCCAGGGGAAGGATTTGGCTACACCTTC; cdr3_aa: CASSHPGEGFGYTF
clone_size: NA; d_call: TRBD1; v_call: TRBV4-3; j_call: TRBJ1-1; cdr3_nt: TGCGCCAGCAGCCGAGAGACAGGGGGTGCTGAAGCTTTCTTT; cdr3_aa: CASSRETGGAEAFF
clone_size: NA; d_call: NA; v_call: TRBV13; j_call: TRBJ2-5; cdr3_nt: TGTGCCAGCAGCTTACGACAGGAAGAGACCCAGTACTTC; cdr3_aa: CASSLRQEETQYF
clone_size: NA; d_call: TRBD1; v_call: TRBV5-6; j_call: TRBJ1-3; cdr3_nt: TGTGCCAGCAGCCCACAGGGGGCAGGAGGAAACACCATATATTTT; cdr3_aa: CASSPQGAGGNTIYF
clone_size: NA; d_call: TRBD2; v_call: TRBV5-5; j_call: TRBJ2-7; cdr3_nt: TGTGCCAGCAGAGATCCGGGACTAGCCTACGAGCAGTACTTC; cdr3_aa: CASRDPGLAYEQYF
clone_size: NA; d_call: NA; v_call: TRBV28; j_call: TRBJ1-2; cdr3_nt: TGTGCCAGCAGTCTTACAGGGAGTGGCTACACCTTC; cdr3_aa: CASSLTGSGYTF
clone_size: few; d_call: TRBD2; v_call: TRBV27; j_call: TRBJ2-7; cdr3_nt: TGTGCCAGCAGTTTATCGGGCGGGAGGGCCAAGGGCTACGAGCAGTACTTC; cdr3_aa: CASSLSGGRAKGYEQYF
clone_size: NA; d_call: TRBD1; v_call: TRBV11-2; j_call: TRBJ2-7; cdr3_nt: TGTGCCAGCAGCTTAACTGGACAGGTGCACGAGCAGTACTTC; cdr3_aa: CASSLTGQVHEQYF
clone_size: NA; d_call: TRBD2; v_call: TRBV15; j_call: TRBJ2-1; cdr3_nt: TGTGCCACCAGCAGACCCGGGACTAGCGGGTACCCCAGAATCTTC; cdr3_aa: CATSRPGTSGYPRIF
clone_size: NA; d_call: NA; v_call: TRBV11-2; j_call: TRBJ1-3; cdr3_nt: TGTGCCAGCAGCTTAAGCATGCGGGGAAACACCATATATTTT; cdr3_aa: CASSLSMRGNTIYF
clone_size: NA; d_call: NA; v_call: TRBV27; j_call: TRBJ1-2; cdr3_nt: TGTGCCAGCTCCCTTGACACAGCTGCTACTCGCTATGGCTACACCTTC; cdr3_aa: CASSLDTAATRYGYTF
clone_size: NA; d_call: TRBD1; v_call: TRBV11-2; j_call: TRBJ1-2; cdr3_nt: TGTGCCAGCAGCACCCCCGGGACAGCATATGGCTACACCTTC; cdr3_aa: CASSTPGTAYGYTF
clone_size: NA; d_call: NA; v_call: TRBV28; j_call: TRBJ1-2; cdr3_nt: TGTGCCAGCAGTTTGTCCCAGACGGGGGGCTACACCTTC; cdr3_aa: CASSLSQTGGYTF
clone_size: few; d_call: NA; v_call: TRBV6-1; j_call: TRBJ2-7; cdr3_nt: TGTGCCAGCAGTGAACAATCCGGGAGCTCCTACGAGCAGTACTTC; cdr3_aa: CASSEQSGSSYEQYF
clone_size: NA; d_call: TRBD1; v_call: TRBV9; j_call: TRBJ1-1; cdr3_nt: TGTGCCAGCAGCGTTGTAACAGGGGGCACTGAAGCTTTCTTT; cdr3_aa: CASSVVTGGTEAFF
clone_size: NA; d_call: TRBD1; v_call: TRBV6-1; j_call: TRBJ2-3; cdr3_nt: TGTGCCAGCAGCGGCGGCGGACAGGCGCAGTATTTT; cdr3_aa: CASSGGGQAQYF
clone_size: NA; d_call: NA; v_call: TRBV5-6; j_call: TRBJ1-5; cdr3_nt: TGTGCCAGCAGCTCTTTGGGGGCCAGGACCAATCAGCCCCAGCATTTT; cdr3_aa: CASSSLGARTNQPQHF
clone_size: NA; d_call: NA; v_call: TRBV9; j_call: TRBJ2-7; cdr3_nt: TGTGCCAGCAGCGTAGCTCCTGTACAGGGCTACGAGCAGTACTTC; cdr3_aa: CASSVAPVQGYEQYF
clone_size: NA; d_call: TRBD2; v_call: TRBV29-1; j_call: TRBJ2-7; cdr3_nt: TGCAGCGCACTAGCGGGAGGGAGCGACGAGCAGTACTTC; cdr3_aa: CSALAGGSDEQYF
clone_size: NA; d_call: TRBD2; v_call: TRBV27; j_call: TRBJ2-7; cdr3_nt: TGTGCCAGCAGTCTCTACGGACTAGCGGGAGTCGGCGAGCAGTACTTC; cdr3_aa: CASSLYGLAGVGEQYF
clone_size: NA; d_call: TRBD2; v_call: TRBV20-1; j_call: TRBJ2-7; cdr3_nt: TGCAGTGCTAGATACGGGGGGACTCCTATCTTC; cdr3_aa: CSARYGGTPIF
clone_size: once; d_call: TRBD1; v_call: TRBV2; j_call: TRBJ2-2; cdr3_nt: TGTGCCAGCAGTGCGAGGGGGCTGAACACCGGGGAGCTGTTTTTT; cdr3_aa: CASSARGLNTGELFF
clone_size: NA; d_call: TRBD2; v_call: TRBV2; j_call: TRBJ2-1; cdr3_nt: TGTGCCAGCAGCCTCCTGAGGGGGGCGGGAGGTGTGAATGAGCAGTTCTTC; cdr3_aa: CASSLLRGAGGVNEQFF